These 11 T cell receptor beta chains came from one sample sequenced in a study of T cells after yellow fever vaccination. TCRdb processed the 5' RACE reads anew with MiXCR; each CDR3 protein has one entry. The sample consists of 250,000 or so distinct CDR3 sequences, 6.7% of them appearing once. Sequenced material: CD4+ T cells sorted from PBMCs, taken on the day of the yellow fever booster vaccination. Every receptor here comes from a man under 40 who received the YFV17D yellow fever vaccine.

The V call is TRBV20-1, the J call TRBJ2-1; 12 positions agree with TRBD2. Trimming removed 7 bases from V and 4 bases from J; junction bases left unmatched: 8. This CDR3 has 15 amino acids. Germline V lookup: CDR1 DFQATT, CDR2 SNEGSKA (reference sequence). The CDR3 loop is CSVATSGRRYNEQFF. The CDR3 bases are TGCAGTGTCGCTACTAGCGGGAGGAGGTACAATGAGCAGTTCTTC.

J is TRBJ2-5 and V is TRBV30, with D maybe TRBD1 (6 bases). There are 12 residues in the CDR3. V was trimmed by 2 bases and J by 7 bases, leaving 11 bases between them. The germline V gene has CDR1 GTSNPN and CDR2 SVGIG (reference sequence). CDR3 sequence reads: CAWSLGAPTQYF. DNA for the CDR3: TGTGCCTGGAGTTTGGGGGCGCCGACCCAGTACTTC.

Many counts were recorded for this clonotype. The chain joins TRBV15 to TRBJ2-3, with TRBD2 identical over 7 bases. J lost 0 bases, V lost 1 base, and 4 bases had no gene match. Germline CDR1 is LNHNV and CDR2 is YYDKDF (reference sequence). This CDR3 region has 16 residues. DNA for the CDR3: TGTGCCACCAGCAGAGCGAGGGAGGGAAGCACAGATACGCAGTATTTT. This encodes CATSRAREGSTDTQYF.

This clonotype was seen at least ten times. The V and J genes are TRBV5-1 and TRBJ2-7, with 8 bases fitting TRBD2. Germline V CDR1 and CDR2: SGHRS, YFSETQ. The CDR3 covers 17 residues. The V gene end was trimmed by 1 base and the J gene end by 4 bases; junction bases not matched to a gene: 13. The CDR3 sequence: CASSLTSRPGGPYEQYF. DNA of the CDR3: TGCGCCAGCAGCTTGACCTCTCGTCCGGGAGGGCCTTACGAGCAGTACTTC.

In its sample, this clonotype was seen a few times. This chain joins TRBV19 and TRBJ2-4; D gene uncertain. The CDR3 totals 15 residues. Germline loops: CDR1 LNHDA, CDR2 SQIVND (reference sequence). Trimming took off 8 bases at V and 0 bases at J, with 14 bases between the two ends. The CDR3 sequence is CASADLSIAKNIQYF. The CDR3 DNA sequence: TGTGCCAGTGCTGATTTGAGTATAGCCAAAAACATTCAGTACTTC.

This clonotype was detected a few times. The chain has TRBV20-1 and TRBJ1-6; TRBD1 might be the D (6 bases). This CDR3 comprises 15 residues. Germline lookup yields CDR1 DFQATT and CDR2 SNEGSKA (reference sequence). Trimming stripped 2 bases from V and 5 bases from J, with 13 bases between. The CDR3 DNA is TGCAGTGCTAGAAGACAGGCGGTTGATAATTCACCCCTCCACTTT. Its protein product is CSARRQAVDNSPLHF.

This clonotype was recorded at least ten times. The genes are TRBV24-1 and TRBJ1-5; D remains ambiguous. CDR1 KGHDR and CDR2 SFDVKD come from the germline V gene. V was pared by 3 bases and J by 4 bases, with 3 bases between. This CDR3 has 12 amino acids. The CDR3 nucleotides are TGTGCCACCAGTGATGGTAATCAGCCCCAGCATTTT. This translates into CATSDGNQPQHF.

This clonotype was counted ten times or more. The chain combines TRBV18 with TRBJ2-2, with D possibly TRBD2 on 6 matching bases. This CDR3 is 16 amino acids long. Germline CDR1 is KGHSH and CDR2 is LQKENI. V lost 2 bases, J lost 1 base, and 11 bases lay in between. The CDR3 region is CASSPGGKRNTGELFF. CDR3 nucleotide sequence: TGTGCCAGCTCACCAGGGGGGAAGAGGAACACCGGGGAGCTGTTTTTT.

This clonotype has more than one count but fewer than ten. This chain connects TRBV19 to TRBJ2-7; D ambiguous. Germline loops: CDR1 LNHDA, CDR2 SQIVND (reference sequence). V dropped 3 bases and J dropped 1 base, with 13 bases sitting between them. The CDR3 totals 15 residues. DNA of the CDR3: TGTGCCAGTAGTATTTTGGGGTCTACGTCCTACGAGCAGTACTTC. Its translation: CASSILGSTSYEQYF.

The gene calls are TRBV6-1 and TRBJ2-1; D is perhaps TRBD2 (7 bases). There are 14 residues in the CDR3. CDR1 and CDR2 from the germline V gene are MNHNS and SASEGT. The ends were cut back, 7 bases at V and 10 bases at J, with 20 bases in the middle. The CDR3 DNA reads as TGTGCCAGCAACATAGGGGGGGGCTTAGGCGAGCAGTTCTTC. Protein: CASNIGGGLGEQFF.

V usage is TRBV5-6 and J usage is TRBJ2-2; D gene uncertain. The CDR3 totals 14 residues. The germline V and J ends were trimmed by 1 base and 3 bases, with 7 bases remaining between them. The germline V gene has CDR1 SGHDT and CDR2 YYEEEE. The CDR3 spells CASSLSVYTGELFF. The DNA for the CDR3 is TGTGCCAGCAGCTTGTCTGTATACACCGGGGAGCTGTTTTTT.